Given below is one T cell receptor (beta chain) in context. Its antigen is unidentified. This PCR relied on a set of 60 Vbeta primers and 13 Jbeta primers. Assay used: immunoSEQ multiplex PCR; TCRdb lists only in-frame clones, some missing. In the table there are over 150,000 clones, about 82% of which are singletons. This sample stems from a study of cytomegalovirus exposure and HLA in healthy donors. General study findings and limits: An assumption of roughly uniform sequencing depth across donors underlay the presence/absence analyses. The likely origin of a cluster of highly shared sequence variants was a sequencing artifact. In vitro work confirmed that a few CMV-associated chains recognize CMV antigens.

The CDR3 is 15 residues long. Germline assignment: CDR1 LGHNA and CDR2 YSLEER. V lost 1 base and J lost 3, with 13 bases in between. The J gene is TRBJ2-7, the V gene TRBV4-3; weak D call: TRBD1 (6 bases). This sequence originates from a woman in her twenties or thirties in good health and CMV-seropositive. Input material: PBMCs. This CDR3 is CASSQAVGQGYEQYF. In DNA form, the CDR3 reads TGCGCCAGCAGCCAAGCAGTGGGACAAGGCTACGAGCAGTACTTC.